This T cell receptor (beta chain) was identified during a study of blood T cell repertoires in COVID-19. At the level of the study: COVID-19 samples from acute and convalescent phases originated in the United States, Italy and Spain. PBMCs, B-cell-depleted T cells, or T cells were the source of the cDNA or gDNA that made up the material.

In the authors' methods: Amplification from reference gene primers served as the basis for estimated nucleated cell counts. Some clones are missing from TCRdb's copy, which holds only in-frame ones; the method was immunoSEQ multiplex PCR. V, J and clone size are those of that table, while D and trimming were read from the DNA. The sample yields hundreds of thousands of clones, around 90% seen once. The V and J ends lost 4 bases and 0 bases, in that order; junction bases with no gene match: 6. In germline, CDR1 is SQVTM, CDR2 ANQGSEA. The CDR3 is 15 residues long. This chain links TRBV29-1 with TRBJ2-7; 10 positions match TRBD2. The TCR comes from an elderly man with acute or convalescent COVID-19. The sample taken for sequencing was peripheral blood. DNA of the CDR3: TGCAGCGTTGTGGCTAGCGGGAGTGCCTCCTACGAGCAGTACTTC. The encoded protein is CSVVASGSASYEQYF.